This T cell receptor beta chain was observed in a study of metastatic and nonmetastatic thyroid tumors. Overall study context: Repertoire comparisons spanned blood and tumor or nodule tissue from malignant and benign thyroid patients.

No treatment had been given to any patient before thyroid surgery. The CDR3 runs 14 residues. Germline V CDR1 and CDR2: MNHEY, SVGAGI. V was shortened by 2 bases and J by 1 base, with 8 bases between the two germline ends. Study results and caveats: Reports indicated that malignant thyroid tumors showed significantly higher TCR beta diversity than benign nodules did, in blood and tumor.

This clone was detected many times. Its antigen is not known. As processed by the authors: Built for papillary thyroid cancer, a distant-metastasis classifier drew on CDR3 differences across clinicopathological groups. TCRdb reanalyzed the PCR reads with MiXCR. These V and J calls rely on TCRdb rather than the paper's analysis. The sample records roughly 59,000 clones, around 15% being singletons. The receptor's source is a male donor with papillary thyroid cancer or a benign thyroid nodule (not recorded which). Some clones in this sample may be carry-over from other donors' samples. The chain employs TRBV6-5 and TRBJ1-1; perhaps TRBD1 as D (5 bases). The material sequenced was blood. The CDR3: CASSYGQRNTEAFF. The CDR3 DNA reads as TGTGCCAGCAGTTACGGACAAAGGAACACTGAAGCTTTCTTT.